Included here is one T cell receptor beta chain sequence, with context. Its antigen is unknown. One base away there is no much larger clone; base qualities are not given. Patients with a history of autoimmune disease or receiving systemic immunosuppression were excluded from the trial. Peripheral blood for TCR sequencing was drawn from every dose cohort at baseline, at cycle 4 day 1 and at cycle 7 day 1. The samples were drawn from a first-in-human, open-label, multicenter phase I dose-escalation trial of ivuxolimab. Adults with locally advanced or metastatic head and neck squamous cell, hepatocellular, melanoma or renal cell carcinoma were enrolled in the trial. Before TCR sequencing, CD4+ and CD8+ T cells were separately sorted from peripheral blood. To sequence the TCRbeta CDR3 region, genomic DNA was isolated from the sorted cells. The immunoSEQ Assay was used to sequence the TCRbeta CDR3 regions. The clones in this table, taken by TCRdb from immuneACCESS, are in-frame only. Not every clone is retained; where verified, under half of the shortfall comes from an unresolved V gene, and the cause of the rest is unknown. The sample contains about 40,000 clones, around 82% of them found a single time. The biggest ten clones account for about 1.8% of the sample.

This entry comes from a study of OX40 agonist ivuxolimab in advanced cancers. A note on the overall study: The costimulatory receptor OX40 (CD134) was targeted by ivuxolimab, a fully human IgG2 agonistic monoclonal antibody. Intravenous ivuxolimab was administered to patients every 2 weeks at six dose levels: 0.01, 0.1, 0.3, 1.5, 3 and 10 mg/kg. Of the 50 to 55 patients in dose escalation, about 19 had hepatocellular carcinoma, around 15 had melanoma, 9 had renal cell carcinoma and 9 had head and neck cancer. In the dose-escalation cohort, 82.7% of patients were male, and the mean age was approximately 64 years, with a range of about 23 to 85. Prior anti-PD-1, anti-PD-L1 or anti-CTLA-4 therapy was permitted, and checkpoint inhibitors had been received by less than 45% of dose-escalation patients. Partial responses were achieved by three dose-escalation patients, of whom one had hepatocellular carcinoma and two had cutaneous melanoma. The point of sequencing TCRbeta in the periphery was to test whether ivuxolimab changed TCR sequence diversity and drove clonal T-cell expansion. The paper describes the monotherapy dose-escalation part (N ≈ 52 patients) of the phase I trial of ivuxolimab. Summary of the overall study and its limitations: Partial responders in the 0.1-3.0 mg/kg groups had among the lowest normalized peripheral clonal expansion, especially among CD8+ T cells. Which antigens the clonally expanded peripheral T cells were specific for was not determined. Clonal expansion of both CD4+ and CD8+ blood T cells was observed from baseline to week 6 at doses 0.1 to 3.0 mg/kg. Low levels of normalized T-cell clonal expansion were also seen in some nonresponding patients. After ivuxolimab, expanded clones were on average more numerous among CD8+ T cells than among CD4+ T cells.

Sequencing was performed on CD4+ or CD8+ T cells sorted from blood, taken in a trial of the OX40 agonist ivuxolimab. This receptor was identified in an adult with an advanced solid tumor such as melanoma, head and neck, liver or kidney cancer.

The bases read TGTGCCATCAGTGAAACCCTTTTGGGAATCTATGGCTACACCTTC. Translated, it reads CAISETLLGIYGYTF. Recombination linked TRBV10-3 to TRBJ1-2, with the D segment identity uncertain. CDR1 and CDR2 are drawn from the germline V gene: ENHRY, SYGVKD. V lost 3 bases and J lost 4 bases; the stretch between them is 15 bases long. Measured from the cysteine to the phenylalanine, the CDR3 is 15 residues long. Of the read, only the CDR3 DNA is kept; its 45 bases are in frame from base 1.